The clone carrying this T cell receptor beta chain was detected many times. Amplification of TCR beta CDR3 regions used RNA as the template. An initial round of RT-PCR targeting the TCR CDR3 relied on the HTBI primer set. MiXCR, run by TCRdb on the multiplex PCR reads, gives a single entry per CDR3 protein. The sample has about 500,000 distinct CDR3 sequences; under 15% are singletons. The CDR3 runs to 15 residues. V lost 7 bases and J 5 bases, leaving 15 bases between the germline ends. Looked up from germline, CDR1 is MNHNS and CDR2 is SASEGT. This sample was taken from a study of T cells in Graves' hyperthyroidism and ophthalmopathy.

The rearrangement links TRBV6-1 to TRBJ1-6; D not certain. What was sequenced was blood. This clonotype was obtained from a woman younger than 30 with Graves' hyperthyroidism. The CDR3 bases are TGTGCCAGCACCGGACGGTTCAACGATAATTCACCCCTCCACTTT. Protein: CASTGRFNDNSPLHF.